The 10 T cell receptor beta chains given below trace back to one sample, sequenced in a study of shared clonotypes between healthy human individuals. Only in-frame clones appear in the TCRdb table, and some are missing; sequencing was by immunoSEQ multiplex PCR. In the table there are more than 2,000,000 clones, about 92% of which are singletons. Sequences were obtained from naive CD4+ T cells from PBMCs. This sample's subset: CD45RA+ positively selected. These receptors were taken from a man aged 18-30 years in good health. Some clones in this sample may be carry-over from other donors' samples.

This chain links TRBV6-1 with TRBJ2-4; possibly TRBD2 for D (6 bases). Germline V gene sequence: CDR1 MNHNS, CDR2 SASEGT. The CDR3 has 14 residues. Trimming stripped 6 bases from V and 1 base from J, with 10 bases between. CDR3 sequence reads: CASRPSGAKNIQYF. The CDR3 region has the DNA TGTGCCAGCAGACCCAGCGGGGCCAAAAACATTCAGTACTTC.

The gene calls are TRBV2 and TRBJ1-3, with 7 bases fitting TRBD1. The CDR3 contains 16 residues. The J segment lost 0 bases and the V segment lost 6 bases, leaving 8 bases of the junction unmatched. CDR1 SNHLY and CDR2 FYNNEI come from the germline V gene. CDR3 sequence (DNA): TGTGCCAGCAGAACTACAGGGGCGGGCTCTGGAAACACCATATATTTT. Protein: CASRTTGAGSGNTIYF.

The chain joins TRBV2 to TRBJ2-7; 13 nucleotides agree with TRBD2. The CDR3 is 15 amino acids. The trim removed 6 bases at V and 3 bases at J, leaving 5 bases unmatched. Germline V gene data show CDR1 as SNHLY and CDR2 as FYNNEI. CDR3 region: CASRQLAGGLYEQYF. In nucleotides, the CDR3 is TGTGCCAGCAGGCAACTAGCGGGAGGGCTCTACGAGCAGTACTTC.

This sequence joins TRBV7-8 and TRBJ2-7, with TRBD1 matching 9 bases. Germline CDR1 SGHVS, CDR2 FQNEAQ. Unmatched junction bases numbered 8, after V lost 2 bases and J lost 3 bases. The CDR3 is made up of 16 amino acids. The CDR3 nucleotides read TGTGCCAGCAGCTTACCACGGACAGGGGATTACTACGAGCAGTACTTC. It yields the protein CASSLPRTGDYYEQYF.

The chain joins TRBV4-2 to TRBJ1-2, with TRBD1 matching 10 bases. The CDR3 is made up of 16 amino acids. The V gene end was trimmed by 4 bases and the J gene end by 1 base; junction bases not matched to a gene: 6. Germline assignment: CDR1 LGHNA and CDR2 YNFKEQ. As DNA, the CDR3 is TGTGCCAGCAGCCCTACAGGACAGGGGGTTAACTATGGCTACACCTTC. It yields the protein CASSPTGQGVNYGYTF.

The CDR3 coding sequence is TGTGCCAGCAGCTCCCGGGGCGAGCAGTACTTC. Amino acid sequence: CASSSRGEQYF. V is TRBV7-6 and J is TRBJ2-7; the D gene is possibly TRBD2 (5 bases). The V gene's germline CDR1 is SGHVS and CDR2 FNYEAQ. The CDR3 sequence is 11 residues long. V lost 4 bases to trimming and J lost 6 bases, with 7 bases between them.

V and J are TRBV25-1 and TRBJ2-1; D is unresolved. The germline V and J ends were trimmed by 5 bases and 5 bases, with 13 bases remaining between them. The CDR3 is made up of 14 amino acids. Germline V gene lookup returns CDR1 MGHDK and CDR2 SYGVNS. DNA for the CDR3: TGTGCCAGCAGTAAGCGTCGACGGGACAATGAGCAGTTCTTC. As protein: CASSKRRRDNEQFF.

The chain joins TRBV7-2 to TRBJ1-2; tentatively, D is TRBD1 (6 bases). Germline lookup yields CDR1 SGHTA and CDR2 FQGNSA. V dropped 4 bases and J dropped 0 bases, with 12 bases sitting between them. This CDR3 contains 15 residues. In nucleotides, the CDR3 is TGTGCCAGCAGCTCCGGACAGCCGGCTAACTATGGCTACACCTTC. Protein sequence: CASSSGQPANYGYTF.

The chain has TRBV19 and TRBJ1-1; 9 bases line up with TRBD1. The CDR3 extends over 14 amino acids. Looked up from germline, CDR1 is LNHDA and CDR2 is SQIVND (reference sequence). With V trimmed by 5 bases and J by 6 bases, 7 bases remained unmatched. The CDR3 here is CASSPRTGEAEAFF. The CDR3 nucleotides read TGTGCCAGTAGTCCGCGGACAGGGGAGGCTGAAGCTTTCTTT.

This chain links TRBV11-2 with TRBJ1-4, with D hard to call. The CDR3 runs to 12 residues. Germline V gives CDR1 SGHAT, CDR2 FQNNGV. V was trimmed by 2 bases and J by 6 bases, leaving 4 bases between them. The DNA of the CDR3 is TGTGCCAGCAGCTTAAGGGATGAAAAACTGTTTTTT. It specifies CASSLRDEKLFF.